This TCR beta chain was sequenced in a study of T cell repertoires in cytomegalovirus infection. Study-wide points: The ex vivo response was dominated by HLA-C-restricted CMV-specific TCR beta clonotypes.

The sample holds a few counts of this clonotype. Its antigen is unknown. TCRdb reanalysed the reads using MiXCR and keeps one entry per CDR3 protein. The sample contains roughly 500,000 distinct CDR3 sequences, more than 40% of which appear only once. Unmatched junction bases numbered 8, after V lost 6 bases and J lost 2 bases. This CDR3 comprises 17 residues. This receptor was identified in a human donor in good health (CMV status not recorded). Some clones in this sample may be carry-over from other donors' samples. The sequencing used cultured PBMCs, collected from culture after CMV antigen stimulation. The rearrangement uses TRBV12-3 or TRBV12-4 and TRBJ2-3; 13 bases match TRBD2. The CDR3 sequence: CASSFRLAGGNTDTQYF. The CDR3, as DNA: TGTGCCAGCAGCTTCCGACTAGCGGGGGGAAACACAGATACGCAGTATTTT.